This T cell receptor (beta chain) was identified in a study of early T cells in non-severe SARS-CoV-2 infection. Study as a whole: The authors sequenced bulk RNA from unsorted whole blood, leaving chains unpaired. Notes on the study in general: VDJdb-based matching was biased toward anti-spike CD8 responses and missed private and CD4 specificities.

From germline, CDR1 is MNHEY and CDR2 SMNVEV (reference sequence). The V and J ends lost 7 bases and 4 bases respectively, with 14 bases between them. The CDR3 is 13 amino acids. Individual cDNA molecules were tagged with unique molecular identifiers. TCRdb processed the 5' RACE reads anew with MiXCR; each CDR3 protein has one entry. This table has around 26,000 distinct CDR3 sequences, approximately 4% appearing once. This clonotype has just a few counts. Its antigen is unknown. Material for sequencing was whole blood. The chain employs TRBV27 and TRBJ2-7; D unclear. The sequence came from an adult who was a healthcare worker with PCR-confirmed SARS-CoV-2 infection or an uninfected control (not recorded which). For the CDR3, the DNA is TGTGCCAGCATTTGGGCAGGACCATACGAGCAGTACTTC. Translation gives CASIWAGPYEQYF.